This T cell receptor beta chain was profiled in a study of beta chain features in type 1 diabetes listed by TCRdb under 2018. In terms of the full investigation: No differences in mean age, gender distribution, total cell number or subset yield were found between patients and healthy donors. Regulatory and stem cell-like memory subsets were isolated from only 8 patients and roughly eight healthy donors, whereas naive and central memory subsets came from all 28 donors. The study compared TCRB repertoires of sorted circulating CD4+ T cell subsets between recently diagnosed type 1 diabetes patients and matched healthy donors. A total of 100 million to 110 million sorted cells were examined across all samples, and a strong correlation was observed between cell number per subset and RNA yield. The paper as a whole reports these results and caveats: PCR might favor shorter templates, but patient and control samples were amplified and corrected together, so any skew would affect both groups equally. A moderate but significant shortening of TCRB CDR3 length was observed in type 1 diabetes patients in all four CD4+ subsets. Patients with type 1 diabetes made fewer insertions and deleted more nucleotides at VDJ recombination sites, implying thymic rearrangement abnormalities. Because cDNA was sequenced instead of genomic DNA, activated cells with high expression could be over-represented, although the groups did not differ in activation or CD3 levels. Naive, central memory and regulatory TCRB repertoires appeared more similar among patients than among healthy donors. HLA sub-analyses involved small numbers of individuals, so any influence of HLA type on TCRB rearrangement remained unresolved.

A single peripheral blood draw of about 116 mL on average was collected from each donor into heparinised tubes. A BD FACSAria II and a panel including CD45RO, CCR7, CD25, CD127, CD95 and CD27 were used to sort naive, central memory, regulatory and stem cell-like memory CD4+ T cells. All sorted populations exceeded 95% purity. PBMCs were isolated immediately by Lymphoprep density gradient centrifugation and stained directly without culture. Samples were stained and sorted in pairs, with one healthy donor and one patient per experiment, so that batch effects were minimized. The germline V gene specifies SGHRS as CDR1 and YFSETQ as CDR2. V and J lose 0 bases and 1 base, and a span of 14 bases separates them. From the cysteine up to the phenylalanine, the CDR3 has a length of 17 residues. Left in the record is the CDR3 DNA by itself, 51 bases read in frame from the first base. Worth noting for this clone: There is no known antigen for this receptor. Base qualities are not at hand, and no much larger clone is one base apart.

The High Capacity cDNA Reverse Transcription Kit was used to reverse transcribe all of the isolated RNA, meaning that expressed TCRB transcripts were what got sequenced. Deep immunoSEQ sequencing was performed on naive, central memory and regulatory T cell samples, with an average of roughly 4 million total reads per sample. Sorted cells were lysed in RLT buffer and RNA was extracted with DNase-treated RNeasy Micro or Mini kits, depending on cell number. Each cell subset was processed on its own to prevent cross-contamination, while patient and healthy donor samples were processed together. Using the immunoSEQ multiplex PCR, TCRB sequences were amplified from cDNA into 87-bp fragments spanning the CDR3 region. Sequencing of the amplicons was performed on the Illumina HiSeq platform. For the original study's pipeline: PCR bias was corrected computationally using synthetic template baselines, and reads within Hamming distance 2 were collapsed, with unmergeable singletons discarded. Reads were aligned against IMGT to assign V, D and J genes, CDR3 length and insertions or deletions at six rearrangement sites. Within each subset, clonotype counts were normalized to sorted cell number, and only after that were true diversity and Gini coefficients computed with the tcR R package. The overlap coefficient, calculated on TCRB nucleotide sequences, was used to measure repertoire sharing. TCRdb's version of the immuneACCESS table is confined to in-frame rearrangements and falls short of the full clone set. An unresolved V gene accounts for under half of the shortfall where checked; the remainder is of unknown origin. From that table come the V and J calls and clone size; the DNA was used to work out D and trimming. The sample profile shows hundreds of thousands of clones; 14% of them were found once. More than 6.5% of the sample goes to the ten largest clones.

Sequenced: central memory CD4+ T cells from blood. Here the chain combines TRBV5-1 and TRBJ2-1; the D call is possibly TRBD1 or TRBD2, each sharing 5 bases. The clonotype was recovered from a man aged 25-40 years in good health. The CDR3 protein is CASSLGGSRSSYNEQFF. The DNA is TGCGCCAGCAGCTTGGGGGGGTCCCGGAGTTCCTACAATGAGCAGTTCTTC.